This passage covers 5 T cell receptor beta chains from one sample sequenced in a study of T cells in localized non-small cell lung cancer. Using immunoSEQ multiplex PCR, the repertoire was profiled, and TCRdb retains in-frame clones only, with some absent. This sample has 25,000 to 30,000 clones, with about 90% found just once. The sequences come from peripheral blood, collected before any cancer treatment. All receptors come from a woman aged 18-49 years with stage I lung adenocarcinoma.

The chain uses TRBV13 and TRBJ2-1; 11 nucleotides line up with TRBD2. The ends lost 3 bases at V and 7 bases at J; junction bases unmatched: 8. Germline values: CDR1 PRHDT, CDR2 FYEKMQ (reference sequence). This CDR3 spans 16 amino acids. CDR3 region: CASSFLAGGSGNEQFF. The CDR3 DNA reads TGTGCCAGCAGCTTTCTAGCGGGAGGCTCGGGGAATGAGCAGTTCTTC.

The chain has TRBV5-1 and TRBJ1-1; 7 bases match TRBD1. The CDR3 spans 17 residues. Looked up from germline, CDR1 is SGHRS and CDR2 is YFSETQ. V lost 7 bases and J lost 2; bases outside the gene matches: 17. CDR3 in amino acids: CASAPQFRTGTNTEAFF. The DNA of the CDR3 is TGCGCCAGCGCTCCGCAATTCCGGACAGGTACTAACACTGAAGCTTTCTTT. The full variable domain, its missing parts supplied by reference TRBV5-1 and TRBJ1-1, is KAGVTQTPRYLIKTRGQQVTLSCSPISGHRSVSWYQQTPGQGLQFLFEYFSETQRNKGNFPGRFSGRQFSNSRSEMNVSTLELGDSALYLCASAPQFRTGTNTEAFFGQGTRLTVV.

V is TRBV25-1 and J is TRBJ2-3; 9 bases fit TRBD2. Losses at the gene ends were 6 bases for V and 7 bases for J; bases not matched to a gene: 5. The CDR3 covers 13 residues. CDR1 and CDR2 from the germline V gene are MGHDK and SYGVNS. The CDR3 nucleotides are TGTGCCAGCAGAGGGACTAGCACGAATACGCAGTATTTT. Amino acid sequence: CASRGTSTNTQYF.

The gene calls are TRBV6-5 and TRBJ2-2; 9 positions agree with TRBD2. The CDR3 totals 15 residues. In germline, CDR1 is MNHEY, CDR2 SVGAGI. V was pared by 2 bases and J by 8 bases, with 6 bases of the junction left unmatched. In nucleotides, the CDR3 is TGTGCCAGCAGTTACAAGGCTAGCGGGGAGGGGGAGCTGTTTTTT. This encodes CASSYKASGEGELFF.

The genes are TRBV7-3 and TRBJ2-1; D unclear. This CDR3 contains 15 residues. CDR1 is SGHTA and CDR2 is FQGTGA in the germline V gene. Trimming took 2 bases from V and 3 from J, leaving 11 bases between them. The CDR3 sequence: CASSLEAPNYNEQFF. CDR3 sequence (DNA): TGTGCCAGCAGCTTAGAAGCGCCTAACTACAATGAGCAGTTCTTC.